This TCR beta chain originates from a study of cytomegalovirus exposure and HLA in healthy donors. Although they were nominally healthy when sampled, donors likely had unrecorded immune exposures. Study conclusions and caveats: Further analysis was carried out later, and it showed several of the most significant clusters appearing linked to common viral pathogens. As was reported, the HLA-A and HLA-B alleles of most subjects were accurately predicted from TCR beta sequences.

V gave up 6 bases and J gave up 1 base, with 12 bases separating them. The CDR3 is made up of 14 amino acids. CDR1 is SGHVS and CDR2 is FQNEAQ in the germline V gene. This clone was observed a single time. Its target is not known. In the PCR, 60 Vbeta and 13 Jbeta primers were used. Sequencing was performed with immunoSEQ multiplex PCR; in TCRdb, only in-frame clones are kept and a portion is missing. Found here are more than 130,000 clones, more than 60% of them singletons; the top ten hold less than 3%. The chain carries TRBV7-8 and TRBJ1-1; possible D gene TRBD1, 6 bases. The sequenced sample was PBMCs. This clonotype was sampled from a male donor in good health and CMV-seronegative. The CDR3 DNA sequence: TGTGCCAGCAGGGCCGTCAGGGGGAACACTGAAGCTTTCTTT. Translated, it gives CASRAVRGNTEAFF. The full variable domain, its missing parts supplied by reference TRBV7-8 and TRBJ1-1, is GAGVSQSPRYKVAKRGQDVALRCDPISGHVSLFWYQQALGQGPEFLTYFQNEAQLDKSGLPSDRFFAERPEGSVSTLKIQRTQQEDSAVYLCASRAVRGNTEAFFGQGTRLTVV.